This T cell receptor (beta chain) was retrieved from a study of blood T cell repertoires in COVID-19. About the research overall: Sample material is recorded as cDNA or gDNA derived from T cells, B-cell-depleted T cells, or PBMCs.

Per the authors' pipeline: It was from reference gene primer amplification that nucleated cell counts were estimated. The repertoire was sequenced with immunoSEQ multiplex PCR; TCRdb's copy has only in-frame clones and lacks some. For V, J and clone size, that table is used; D and trimming come from the DNA. Among fewer than 200,000 clones listed, approximately 84% were seen once. V was pared by 9 bases and J by 2 bases, with 21 bases between. Per germline, CDR1 SGHTA and CDR2 FQGNSA. This CDR3 spans 16 amino acids. The TCR originated in a human donor in a cohort sampled during active COVID-19. Specimen: peripheral blood. The V gene is TRBV7-2, the J gene TRBJ2-3; maybe TRBD2 (7 bases). Written as DNA, the CDR3 is TGTGCCAGTAAACGCCTTTGGGCGGGGGCCACAGATACGCAGTATTTT. Translated, it gives CASKRLWAGATDTQYF.